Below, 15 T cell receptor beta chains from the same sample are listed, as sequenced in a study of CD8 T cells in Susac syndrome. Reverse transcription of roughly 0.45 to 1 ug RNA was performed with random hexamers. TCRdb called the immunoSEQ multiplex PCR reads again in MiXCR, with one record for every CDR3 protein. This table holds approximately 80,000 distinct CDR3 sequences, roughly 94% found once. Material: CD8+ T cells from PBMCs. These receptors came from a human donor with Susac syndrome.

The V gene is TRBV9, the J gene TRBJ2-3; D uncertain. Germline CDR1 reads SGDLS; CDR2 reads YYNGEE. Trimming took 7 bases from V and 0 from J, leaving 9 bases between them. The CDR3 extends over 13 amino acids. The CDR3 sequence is CASAYTSTDTQYF. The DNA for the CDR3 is TGTGCCAGCGCGTACACCAGCACAGATACGCAGTATTTT.

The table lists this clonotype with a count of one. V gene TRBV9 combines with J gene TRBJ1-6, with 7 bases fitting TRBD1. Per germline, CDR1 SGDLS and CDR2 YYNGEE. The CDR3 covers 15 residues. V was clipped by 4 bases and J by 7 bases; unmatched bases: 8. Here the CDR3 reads CASSTSGTANSPLHF. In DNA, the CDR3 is TGTGCCAGCAGCACCTCCGGGACAGCCAATTCACCCCTCCACTTT.

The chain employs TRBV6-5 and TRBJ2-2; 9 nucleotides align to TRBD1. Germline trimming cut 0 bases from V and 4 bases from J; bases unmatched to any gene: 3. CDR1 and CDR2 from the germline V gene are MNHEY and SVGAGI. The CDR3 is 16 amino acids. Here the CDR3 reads CASSYSGTGPTGELFF. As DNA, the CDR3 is TGTGCCAGCAGTTACTCTGGGACAGGGCCCACCGGGGAGCTGTTTTTT.

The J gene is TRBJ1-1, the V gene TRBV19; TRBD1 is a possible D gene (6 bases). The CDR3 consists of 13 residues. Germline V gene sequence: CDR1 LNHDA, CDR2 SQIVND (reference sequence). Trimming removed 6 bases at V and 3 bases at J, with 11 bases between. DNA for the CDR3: TGTGCCAGTAGCCAGGGGTTGGACACTGAAGCTTTCTTT. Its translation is CASSQGLDTEAFF.

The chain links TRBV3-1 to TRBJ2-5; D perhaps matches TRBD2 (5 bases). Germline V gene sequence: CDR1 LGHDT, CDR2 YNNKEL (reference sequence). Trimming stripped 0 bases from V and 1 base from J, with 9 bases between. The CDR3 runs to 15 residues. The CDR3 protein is CASSQERAPQETQYF. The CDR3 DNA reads TGTGCCAGCAGCCAAGAGCGGGCTCCCCAAGAGACCCAGTACTTC.

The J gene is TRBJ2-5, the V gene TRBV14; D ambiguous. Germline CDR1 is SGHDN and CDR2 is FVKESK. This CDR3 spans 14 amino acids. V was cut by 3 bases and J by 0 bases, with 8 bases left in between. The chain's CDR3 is CASSQWDNQETQYF. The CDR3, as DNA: TGTGCCAGCAGCCAGTGGGATAACCAAGAGACCCAGTACTTC.

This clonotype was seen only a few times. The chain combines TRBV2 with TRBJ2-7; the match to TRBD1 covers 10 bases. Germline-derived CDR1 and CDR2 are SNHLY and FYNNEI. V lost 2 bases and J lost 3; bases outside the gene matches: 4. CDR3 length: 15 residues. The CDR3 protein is CASSEYGQGVYEQYF. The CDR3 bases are TGTGCCAGCAGTGAATACGGACAGGGGGTCTACGAGCAGTACTTC. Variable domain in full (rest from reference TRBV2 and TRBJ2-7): EPEVTQTPSHQVTQMGQEVILRCVPISNHLYFYWYRQILGQKVEFLVSFYNNEISEKSEIFDDQFSVERPDGSNFTLKIRSTKLEDSAMYFCASSEYGQGVYEQYFGPGTRLTVT.

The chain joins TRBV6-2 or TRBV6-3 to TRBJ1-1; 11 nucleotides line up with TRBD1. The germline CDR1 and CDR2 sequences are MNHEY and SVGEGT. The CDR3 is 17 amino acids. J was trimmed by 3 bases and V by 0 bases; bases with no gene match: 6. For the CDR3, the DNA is TGTGCCAGCAGTTACTCGATAGGACAGGGGGCTGACACTGAAGCTTTCTTT. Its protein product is CASSYSIGQGADTEAFF.

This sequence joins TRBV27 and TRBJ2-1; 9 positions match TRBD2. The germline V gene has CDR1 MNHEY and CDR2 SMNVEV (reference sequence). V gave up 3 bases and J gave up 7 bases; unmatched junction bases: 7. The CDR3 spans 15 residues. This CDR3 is CASSFAGLAVNEQFF. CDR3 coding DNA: TGTGCCAGCAGTTTTGCGGGACTAGCTGTTAATGAGCAGTTCTTC.

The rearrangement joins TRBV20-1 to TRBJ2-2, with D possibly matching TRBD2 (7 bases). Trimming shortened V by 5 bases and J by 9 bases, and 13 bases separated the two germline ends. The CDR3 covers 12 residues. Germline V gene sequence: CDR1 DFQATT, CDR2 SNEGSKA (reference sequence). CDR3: CSARGGDRELFF. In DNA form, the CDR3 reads TGCAGTGCTCGGGGAGGGGACAGGGAGCTGTTTTTT.

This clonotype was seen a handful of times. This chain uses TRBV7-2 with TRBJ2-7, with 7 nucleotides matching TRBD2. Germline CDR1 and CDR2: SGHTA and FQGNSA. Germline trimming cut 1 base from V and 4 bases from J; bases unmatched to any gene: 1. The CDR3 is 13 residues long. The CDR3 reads CASSLGGGYEQYF. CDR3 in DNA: TGTGCCAGCAGCTTAGGGGGGGGATACGAGCAGTACTTC. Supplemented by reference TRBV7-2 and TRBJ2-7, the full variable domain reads GAGVSQSPSNKVTEKGKDVELRCDPISGHTALYWYRQSLGQGLEFLIYFQGNSAPDKSGLPSDRFSAERTGGSVSTLTIQRTQQEDSAVYLCASSLGGGYEQYFGPGTRLTVT.

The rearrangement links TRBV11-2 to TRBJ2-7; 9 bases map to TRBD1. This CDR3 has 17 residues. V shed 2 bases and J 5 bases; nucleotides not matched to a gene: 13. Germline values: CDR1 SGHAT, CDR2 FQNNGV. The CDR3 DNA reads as TGTGCCAGCAGCTTATGGGCTTCTCGGGACAGGGCCCACGAGCAGTACTTC. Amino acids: CASSLWASRDRAHEQYF.

CDR3 DNA sequence: TGTGCCAGCAGTTTAGAACTAGCGCTCGACGAGCAGTACTTC. This sequence encodes CASSLELALDEQYF. The rearrangement links TRBV28 to TRBJ2-7; 7 bases align to TRBD2. The CDR3 is 14 residues long. Germline-derived CDR1 and CDR2 are MDHEN and SYDVKM. V was clipped by 2 bases and J by 5 bases; unmatched bases: 6.

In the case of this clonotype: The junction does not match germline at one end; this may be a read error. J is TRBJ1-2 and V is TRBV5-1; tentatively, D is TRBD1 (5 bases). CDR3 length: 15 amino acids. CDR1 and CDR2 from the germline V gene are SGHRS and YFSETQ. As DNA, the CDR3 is TGCGCCAGCAGCCACTCGGACGAGGGGAACTATGGCCACACCTTC. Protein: CASSHSDEGNYGHTF.

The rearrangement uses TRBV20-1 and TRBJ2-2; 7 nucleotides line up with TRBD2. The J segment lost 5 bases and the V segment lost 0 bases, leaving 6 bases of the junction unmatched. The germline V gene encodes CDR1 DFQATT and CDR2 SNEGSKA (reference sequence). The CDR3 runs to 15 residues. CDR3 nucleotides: TGCAGTGCTAGAGATCTGGATAGCGGGACCGGGGAGCTGTTTTTT. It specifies CSARDLDSGTGELFF.